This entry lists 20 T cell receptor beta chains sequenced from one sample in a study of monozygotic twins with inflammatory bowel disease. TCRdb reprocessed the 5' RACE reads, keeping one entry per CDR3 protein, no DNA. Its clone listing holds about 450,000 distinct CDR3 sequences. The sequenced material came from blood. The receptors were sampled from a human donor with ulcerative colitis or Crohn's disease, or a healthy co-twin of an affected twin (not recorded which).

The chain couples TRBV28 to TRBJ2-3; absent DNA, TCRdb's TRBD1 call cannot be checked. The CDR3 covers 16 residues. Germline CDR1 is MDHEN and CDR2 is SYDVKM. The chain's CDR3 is CASSELTGGAEDTQYF.

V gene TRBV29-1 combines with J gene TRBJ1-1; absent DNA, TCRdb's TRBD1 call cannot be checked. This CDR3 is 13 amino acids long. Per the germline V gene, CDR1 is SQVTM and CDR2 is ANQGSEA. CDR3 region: CSARGSGGTEAFF.

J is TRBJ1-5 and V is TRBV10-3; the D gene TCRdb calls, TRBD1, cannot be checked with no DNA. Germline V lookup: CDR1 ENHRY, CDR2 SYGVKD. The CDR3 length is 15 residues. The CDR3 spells CAISAGGQLGQPQHF.

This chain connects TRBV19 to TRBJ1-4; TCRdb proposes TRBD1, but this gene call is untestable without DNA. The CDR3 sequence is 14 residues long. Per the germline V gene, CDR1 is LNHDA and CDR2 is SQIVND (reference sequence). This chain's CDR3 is CASSTGQAPEKLFF.

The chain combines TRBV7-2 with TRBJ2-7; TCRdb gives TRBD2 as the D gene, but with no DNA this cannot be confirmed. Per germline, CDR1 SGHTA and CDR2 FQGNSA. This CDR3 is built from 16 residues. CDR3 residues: CASSPRASATPYEQYF.

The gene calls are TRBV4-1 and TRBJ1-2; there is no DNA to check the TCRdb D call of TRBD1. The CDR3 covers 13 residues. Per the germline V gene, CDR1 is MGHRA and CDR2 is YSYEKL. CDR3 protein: CASSQVGADGYTF.

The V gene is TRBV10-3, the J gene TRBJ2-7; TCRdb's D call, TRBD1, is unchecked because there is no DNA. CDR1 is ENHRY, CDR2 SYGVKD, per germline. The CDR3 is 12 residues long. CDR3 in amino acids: CAISQGASEQYF.

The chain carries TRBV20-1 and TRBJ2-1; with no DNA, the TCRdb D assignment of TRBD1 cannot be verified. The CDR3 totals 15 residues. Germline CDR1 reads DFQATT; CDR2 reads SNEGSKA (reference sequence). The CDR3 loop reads CSTSGHGSSYNEQFF.

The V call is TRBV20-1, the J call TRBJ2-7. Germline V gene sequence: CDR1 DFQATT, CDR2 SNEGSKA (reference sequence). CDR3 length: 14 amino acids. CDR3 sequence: CSAREDRGSYEQYF.

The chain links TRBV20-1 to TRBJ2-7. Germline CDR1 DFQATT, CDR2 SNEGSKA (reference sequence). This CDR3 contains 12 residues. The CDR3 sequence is CSARQNPYEQYF.

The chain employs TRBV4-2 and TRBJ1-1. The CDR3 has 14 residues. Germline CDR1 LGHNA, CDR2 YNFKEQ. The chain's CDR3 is CASSQELRNTEAFF.

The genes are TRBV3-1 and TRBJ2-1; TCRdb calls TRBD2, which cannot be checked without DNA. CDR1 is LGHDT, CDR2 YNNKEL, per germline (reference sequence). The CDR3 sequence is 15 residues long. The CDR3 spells CASSQDPTSADEQFF.

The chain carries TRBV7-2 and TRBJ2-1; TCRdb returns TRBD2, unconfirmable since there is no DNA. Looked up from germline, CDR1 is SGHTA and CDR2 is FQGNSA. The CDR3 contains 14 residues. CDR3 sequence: CASSSGLGRNEQFF.

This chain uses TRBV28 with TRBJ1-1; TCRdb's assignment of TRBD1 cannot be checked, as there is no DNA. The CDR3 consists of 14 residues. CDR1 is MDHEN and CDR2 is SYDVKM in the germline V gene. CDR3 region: CASNPTGVKAEAFF.

CDR3 amino acids: CASSSGTSGGRETQYF. The chain couples TRBV6-5 to TRBJ2-5; as DNA is missing, the TRBD2 call by TCRdb cannot be tested. Germline loops: CDR1 MNHEY, CDR2 SVGAGI. The CDR3 is 16 residues long.

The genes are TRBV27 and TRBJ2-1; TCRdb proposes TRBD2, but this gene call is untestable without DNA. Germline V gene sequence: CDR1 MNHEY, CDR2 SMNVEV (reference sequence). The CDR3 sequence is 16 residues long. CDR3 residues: CASSYSSGVDYNEQFF.

The CDR3 protein is CASSLYGGKNTEAFF. The chain links TRBV5-1 to TRBJ1-1; TCRdb picks TRBD1, but there is no DNA to check that call. The CDR3 is made up of 15 amino acids. CDR1 SGHRS and CDR2 YFSETQ come from the germline V gene.

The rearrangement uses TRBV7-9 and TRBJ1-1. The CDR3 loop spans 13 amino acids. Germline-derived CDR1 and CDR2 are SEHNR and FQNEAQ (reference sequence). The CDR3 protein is CASSLVGYTEAFF.

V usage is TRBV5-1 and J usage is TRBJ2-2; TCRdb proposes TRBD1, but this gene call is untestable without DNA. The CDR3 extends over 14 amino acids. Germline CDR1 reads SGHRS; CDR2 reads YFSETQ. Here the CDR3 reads CASSWTQGTGELFF.

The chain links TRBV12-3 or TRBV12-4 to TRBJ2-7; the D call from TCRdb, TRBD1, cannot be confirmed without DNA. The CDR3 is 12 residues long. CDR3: CASSSPRVGQYF.